This TCR beta chain was found in a study of vaccination effects on CD4 cells after COVID-19 (dated by TCRdb to between 2021 and 2024). Describing the broader study: Each participant received two doses of an mRNA SARS-CoV-2 vaccine, either BNT162b2 or mRNA-1273. SARS-CoV-2 spike-specific CD4+ TCR repertoires were compared before and after mRNA vaccination in COVID-19 convalescent patients and in infection-naive vaccine recipients. Cultures from other donors in the study were sequenced with the Oncomine TCR Beta short-read assay on an Illumina iSeq 100. A total of 10 COVID-19 convalescent patients and a handful of SARS-CoV-2-naive healthy vaccine recipients were included in the full study.

Notes on this clone: Its antigen is still unknown. The sample holds no much larger clone one base away, and base qualities are not on file.

The CDR3 covers 14 residues, taking in both the cysteine and the phenylalanine. The entry retains the CDR3 DNA only, 42 bases that are in frame from base 1. The V and J ends are trimmed by 2 bases and 0 bases, leaving 8 bases between them. According to the germline V gene, CDR1 reads SGHRS and CDR2 reads YFSETQ. The library was prepared using the immunoSEQ multiplex PCR assay. DNA from the CD4+ T cells that had been cultured and isolated underwent TCR beta CDR3 sequencing. As for the original processing: Non-productive TCR sequences were removed and reads were trimmed to the CDR3 region, keeping CDR3s of at least 7 amino acids. Antigen-specific clonotypes were identified with the MANAFEST web app by comparing expansion in peptide wells against reference cultures. To be called positive, a clone needed expansion at FDR<0.05 compared with the reference and with all other wells, an odds ratio greater than 5, and a frequency greater than 0.1% in two replicate wells. A clonotype was called cross-reactive if it was significantly expanded both in SARS-CoV-2 spike wells and in at least one common cold coronavirus spike condition. Levenshtein distance calculated with the stringdist R package was used to assess CDR3 similarity, and unrooted trees were constructed with ape in R 3.6.1. TCRdb took this table from immuneACCESS and kept in-frame rearrangements with V and J called. Such tables lack part of the clones; where checked against another copy, unresolved V genes explain under half of the gap, and the rest is unexplained. V and J calls and clone size are given by that table; D and trimming were obtained from the DNA. This sample holds around 79,000 clones; roughly 74% were observed only once. 1.5% to 2% of the sample is taken by the ten largest.

What the study reported, not specific to this receptor: Marked clonal contraction was observed in both infection-induced and vaccine-induced clones at late post-vaccination timepoints, consistent with waning T cell responses. The study was limited by a small number of convalescent patients and lacked early post-infection timepoints. Among healthy vaccine recipients, nearly all vaccine-induced clones were SARS-CoV-2 mono-reactive, and just 1 of 255 was cross-reactive with common cold coronaviruses.

In the ViraFEST assay, PBMC were stimulated with viral peptide pools, and antigen-specific CD4+ T cell clonotypes were then identified by expansion using TCR sequencing. After more than nine days of culture, CD4+ T cells were isolated with the EasySep CD4+ T cell isolation kit. Healthy vaccine recipients had no prior SARS-CoV-2 infection, confirmed by negative nucleocapsid antibodies before and after vaccination. Each well held fewer than 2.5 million PBMC cultured in IMDM containing roughly 5.1% human AB serum, 9.5 to 10 IU/ml IL-2 and gentamicin, along with roughly 10 ug/ml peptides. Half of the culture medium was replaced with fresh IL-2-containing medium on days 3 and 7. Unless noted otherwise, every peptide stimulation condition was cultured in triplicate wells. PBMC were separated from whole blood using Ficoll-Paque Plus gradient centrifugation and were then either cryopreserved at -140C or used fresh. The overlapping peptide pools covered the spike proteins of SARS-CoV-2 and of the common cold coronaviruses HCoV-NL63, HCoV-OC43 and HCoV-229E. Genomic DNA was extracted from cultured CD4+ T cells with the QIAamp micro DNA kit.

Recombination linked TRBV5-1 to TRBJ1-2; no D gene is confidently identified. Sequenced material: CD4+ T cells from PBMCs cultured with HCoV-229E spike peptides, taken before COVID-19 vaccination. Interpreted using the paper, the cell subset or site label stands for: HCoV-229E spike overlapping peptide pool stimulation. This TCR was sampled from a human donor who received a COVID-19 vaccine. For the CDR3, the sequence is CASSFDVANYGYTF. The bases read TGCGCCAGCAGCTTTGACGTGGCTAACTATGGCTACACCTTC.